This T cell receptor (beta chain) comes out of a study of T-cell reconstitution after alpha-beta-depleted transplantation in children. Study-level results: T-cell numbers and diversity, one year after transplant, stemmed largely from T cells that were newly produced. About two months after transplant, alpha-beta T cells reportedly came from several hundred expanded graft clones.

The V gene lost 0 bases and the J gene lost 3 bases, with 20 bases spanning the gap. Germline V gene sequence: CDR1 MRHNA, CDR2 SNTAGT. This CDR3 has 18 residues. For TCRbeta, the library was prepared with unique molecular identifiers. Via MiXCR, TCRdb re-called the PCR reads, giving one row per CDR3 protein. The sample includes 250,000 to 300,000 distinct CDR3 sequences, just over 7.5% seen only once; the top ten take around 10%. With regard to this clonotype: Antigen unknown.

This receptor was obtained from a female patient aged 2-15 years who had a stem cell transplant for Fanconi anemia, so the T cells may come from the graft donor. Material: peripheral blood, obtained 360 days after TCRalphabeta/CD19-depleted stem cell transplant. The genes are TRBV6-4 and TRBJ1-1; D is undetermined. CDR3 in DNA: TGTGCCAGCAGTGACTCCGGGCCGACCTTCGGACTATACACTGAAGCTTTCTTT. Translation gives CASSDSGPTFGLYTEAFF.